The clone carrying this TCR beta chain was picked up one time. Its antigen is undetermined. The time point here: sample taken at primary tumor resection. Whole RNA, isolated from tumor, nontumor lung or frozen PBMC, was sequenced without prior sorting. This sample is drawn from a study of spatial heterogeneity in lung cancer. Notes on the study in general: Alpha and beta chain coverage of tumor T cells was estimated at about 6.5% and 14%, respectively. In tumors, expanded intratumoral alpha and beta TCR counts tracked mutation counts.

Carried by each TCR cDNA molecule was a unique molecular identifier. One entry per CDR3 protein, called by TCRdb with MiXCR from the 5' RACE reads. The sample holds roughly 2,700 distinct CDR3 sequences, about 48% seen once. The sample consisted of lung tumor tissue, taken at surgery. The origin of this receptor is a male donor with early-stage non-small cell lung cancer.

In nucleotides, the CDR3 is TGCAGTGCCCGGGATTCGAGGGGGGCAGCGCTCGAGCAGTACTTC. Amino acids: CSARDSRGAALEQYF. V is TRBV20-1 and J is TRBJ2-7; possibly TRBD1 or TRBD2 for D (6 bases each). The CDR3 runs 15 residues. Germline V lookup: CDR1 DFQATT, CDR2 SNEGSKA (reference sequence). Trimming cost V 6 bases and J 6 bases, with 24 bases left between them.